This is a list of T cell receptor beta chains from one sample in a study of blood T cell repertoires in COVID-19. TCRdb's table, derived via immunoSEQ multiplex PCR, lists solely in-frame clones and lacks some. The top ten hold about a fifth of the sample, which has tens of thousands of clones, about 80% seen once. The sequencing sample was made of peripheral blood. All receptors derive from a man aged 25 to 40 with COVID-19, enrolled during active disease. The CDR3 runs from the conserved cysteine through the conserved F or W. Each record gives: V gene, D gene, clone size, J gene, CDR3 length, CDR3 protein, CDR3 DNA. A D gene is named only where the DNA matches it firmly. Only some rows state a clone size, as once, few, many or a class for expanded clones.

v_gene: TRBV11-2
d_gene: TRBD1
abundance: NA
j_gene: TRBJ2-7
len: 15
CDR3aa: CASSRVPGQGYEQYF
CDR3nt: TGTGCCAGCAGCCGAGTACCGGGACAGGGGTACGAGCAGTACTTC

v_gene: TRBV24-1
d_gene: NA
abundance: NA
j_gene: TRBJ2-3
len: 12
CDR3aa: CATGSGVDTQYF
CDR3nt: TGTGCCACCGGCTCAGGGGTGGATACGCAGTATTTT

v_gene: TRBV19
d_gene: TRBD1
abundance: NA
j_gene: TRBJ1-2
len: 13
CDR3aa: CASRRDRGYGYTF
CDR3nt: TGTGCCAGTAGGAGGGACAGGGGCTATGGCTACACCTTC

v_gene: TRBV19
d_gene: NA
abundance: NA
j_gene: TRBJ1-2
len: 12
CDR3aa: CASSIGGSGYTF
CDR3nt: TGTGCCAGTAGTATTGGAGGGTCGGGCTACACCTTC

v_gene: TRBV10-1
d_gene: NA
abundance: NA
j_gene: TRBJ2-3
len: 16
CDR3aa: CANLPLNRDSTDTQYF
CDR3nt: TGCGCCAACCTGCCTTTGAACAGGGACAGCACAGATACGCAGTATTTT

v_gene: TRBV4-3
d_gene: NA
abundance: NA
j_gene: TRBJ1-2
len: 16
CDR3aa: CASSQVYPVDSYGYTF
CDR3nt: TGCGCCAGCAGCCAAGTCTATCCTGTCGATAGCTATGGCTACACCTTC

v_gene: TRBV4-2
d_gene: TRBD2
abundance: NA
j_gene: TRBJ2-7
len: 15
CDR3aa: CASSQEGLAGREQYF
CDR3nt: TGTGCCAGCAGCCAAGAGGGACTAGCGGGCAGAGAGCAGTACTTC

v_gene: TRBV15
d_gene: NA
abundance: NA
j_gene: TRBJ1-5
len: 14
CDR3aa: CATSRGLGVQPQHF
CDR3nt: TGTGCCACCAGCAGGGGCTTAGGGGTCCAGCCCCAGCATTTT

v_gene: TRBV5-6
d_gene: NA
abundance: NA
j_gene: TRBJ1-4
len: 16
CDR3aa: CASSFQGRGKNEKLFF
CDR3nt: TGTGCCAGCAGCTTCCAGGGCAGGGGAAAAAATGAAAAACTGTTTTTT

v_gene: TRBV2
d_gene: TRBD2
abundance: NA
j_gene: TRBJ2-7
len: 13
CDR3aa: CAIISGSSYEQYF
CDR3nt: TGTGCCATCATTAGCGGGAGCTCCTACGAGCAGTACTTC

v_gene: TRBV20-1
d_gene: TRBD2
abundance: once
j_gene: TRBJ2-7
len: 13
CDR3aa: CSASSGRSYEQYF
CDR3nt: TGCAGTGCTAGTAGCGGGAGGTCCTACGAGCAGTACTTC

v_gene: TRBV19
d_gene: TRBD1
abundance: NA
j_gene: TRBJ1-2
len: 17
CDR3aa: CASSPGTGGEVTYGYTF
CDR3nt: TGTGCCAGTAGTCCCGGGACAGGGGGCGAGGTGACCTATGGCTACACCTTC

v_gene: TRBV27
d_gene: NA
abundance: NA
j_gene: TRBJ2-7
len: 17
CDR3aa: CASSLPRQDRYSYEQYF
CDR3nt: TGTGCCAGCAGTTTACCCCGACAGGACCGGTACTCCTACGAGCAGTACTTC

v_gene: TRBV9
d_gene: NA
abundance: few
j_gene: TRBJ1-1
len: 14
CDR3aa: CASSVDSLAGKAFF
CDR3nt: TGTGCCAGCAGCGTAGATTCTTTGGCGGGAAAGGCTTTCTTT